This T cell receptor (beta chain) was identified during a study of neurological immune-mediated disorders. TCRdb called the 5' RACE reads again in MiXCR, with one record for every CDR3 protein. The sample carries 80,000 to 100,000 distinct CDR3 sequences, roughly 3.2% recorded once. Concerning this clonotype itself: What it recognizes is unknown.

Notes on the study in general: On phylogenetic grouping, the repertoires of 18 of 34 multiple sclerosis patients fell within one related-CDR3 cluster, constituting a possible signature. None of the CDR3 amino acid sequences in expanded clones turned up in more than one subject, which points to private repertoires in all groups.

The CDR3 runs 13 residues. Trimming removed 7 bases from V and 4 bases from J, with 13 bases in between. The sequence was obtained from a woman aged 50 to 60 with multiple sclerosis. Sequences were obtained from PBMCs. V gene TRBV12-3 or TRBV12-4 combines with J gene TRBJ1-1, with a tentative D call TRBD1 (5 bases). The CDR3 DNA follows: TGTGCCAGCACCGTGAATGGGGGCACTGAAGCTTTCTTT. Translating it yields CASTVNGGTEAFF.